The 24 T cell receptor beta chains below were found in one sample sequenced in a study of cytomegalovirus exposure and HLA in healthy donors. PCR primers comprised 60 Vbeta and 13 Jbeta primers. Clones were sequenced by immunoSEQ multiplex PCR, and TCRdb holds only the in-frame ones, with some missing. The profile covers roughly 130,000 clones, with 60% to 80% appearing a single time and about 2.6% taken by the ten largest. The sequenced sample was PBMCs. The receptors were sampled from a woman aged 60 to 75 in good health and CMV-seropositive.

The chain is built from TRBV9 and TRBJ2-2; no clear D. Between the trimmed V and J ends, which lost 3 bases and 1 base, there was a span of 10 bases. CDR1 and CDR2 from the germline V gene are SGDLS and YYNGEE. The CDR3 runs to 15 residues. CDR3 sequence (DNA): TGTGCCAGCAGCGGTCAGGTGGTGAACACCGGGGAGCTGTTTTTT. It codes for CASSGQVVNTGELFF.

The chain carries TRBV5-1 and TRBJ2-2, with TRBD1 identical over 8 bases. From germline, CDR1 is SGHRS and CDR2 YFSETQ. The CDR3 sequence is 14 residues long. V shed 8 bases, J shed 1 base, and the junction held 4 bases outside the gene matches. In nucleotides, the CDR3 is TGCGCCAGTTCCGGGACAGGGAACACCGGGGAGCTGTTTTTT. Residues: CASSGTGNTGELFF.

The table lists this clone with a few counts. The CDR3: CATSRGRGQEGGYTF. CDR3 bases: TGTGCCACCAGCAGAGGGAGGGGACAGGAGGGCGGCTACACCTTC. The chain couples TRBV15 to TRBJ1-2; 8 nucleotides align to TRBD1. CDR1 and CDR2 (germline): LNHNV, YYDKDF (reference sequence). The V segment lost 1 base and the J segment 8 bases; nucleotides outside the gene matches: 9. The CDR3 is made up of 15 amino acids.

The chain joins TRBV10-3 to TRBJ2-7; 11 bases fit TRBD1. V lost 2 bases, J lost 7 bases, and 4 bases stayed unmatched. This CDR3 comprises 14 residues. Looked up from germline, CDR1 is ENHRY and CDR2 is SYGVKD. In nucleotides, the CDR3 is TGTGCCATCAGTGAGGGACAGGGGGCAAGGGAGCAGTACTTC. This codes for CAISEGQGAREQYF.

CDR3 protein: CASSRDLTAVYGYTF. The DNA of the CDR3 is TGTGCCAGCAGCCGCGACTTAACGGCAGTCTATGGCTACACCTTC. The rearrangement links TRBV4-2 to TRBJ1-2, with D uncertain. Germline V gene data show CDR1 as LGHNA and CDR2 as YNFKEQ. V was shortened by 4 bases and J by 4 bases, with 16 bases between the two germline ends. The CDR3 sequence is 15 residues long.

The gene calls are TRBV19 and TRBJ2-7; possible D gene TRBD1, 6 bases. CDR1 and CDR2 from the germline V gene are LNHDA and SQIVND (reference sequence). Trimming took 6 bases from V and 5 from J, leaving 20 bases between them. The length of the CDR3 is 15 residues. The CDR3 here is CASRDYSRGLHEQYF. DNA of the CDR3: TGTGCCAGTAGGGATTATAGCAGGGGCCTTCACGAGCAGTACTTC. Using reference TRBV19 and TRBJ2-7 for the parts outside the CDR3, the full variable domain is DGGITQSPKYLFRKEGQNVTLSCEQNLNHDAMYWYRQDPGQGLRLIYYSQIVNDFQKGDIAEGYSVSREKKESFPLTVTSAQKNPTAFYLCASRDYSRGLHEQYFGPGTRLTVT.

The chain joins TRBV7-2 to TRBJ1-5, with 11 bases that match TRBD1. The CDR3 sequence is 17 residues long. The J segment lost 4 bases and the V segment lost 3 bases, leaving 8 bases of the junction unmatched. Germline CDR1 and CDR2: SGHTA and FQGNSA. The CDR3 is CASSFTRGTGGNQPQHF. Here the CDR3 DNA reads TGTGCCAGCAGCTTTACGAGGGGGACAGGGGGGAATCAGCCCCAGCATTTT.

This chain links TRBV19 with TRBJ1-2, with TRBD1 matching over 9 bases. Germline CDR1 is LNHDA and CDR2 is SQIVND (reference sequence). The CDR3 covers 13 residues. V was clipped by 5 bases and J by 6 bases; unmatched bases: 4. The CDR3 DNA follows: TGTGCCAGTAGTCCGGACAGGGGTAATGGCTACACCTTC. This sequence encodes CASSPDRGNGYTF.

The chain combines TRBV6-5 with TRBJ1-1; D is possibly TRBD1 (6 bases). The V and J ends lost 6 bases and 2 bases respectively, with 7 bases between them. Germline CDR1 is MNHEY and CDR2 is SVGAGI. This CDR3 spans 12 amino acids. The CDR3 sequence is CASRQGNTEAFF. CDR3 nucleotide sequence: TGTGCCAGCAGACAGGGAAACACTGAAGCTTTCTTT.

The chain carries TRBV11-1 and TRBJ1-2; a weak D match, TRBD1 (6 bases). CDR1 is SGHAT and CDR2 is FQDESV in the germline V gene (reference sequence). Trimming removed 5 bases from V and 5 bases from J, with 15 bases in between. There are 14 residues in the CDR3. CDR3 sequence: CASSPDSGGYGYTF. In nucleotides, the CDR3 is TGTGCCAGCAGCCCGGACAGCGGGGGTTATGGCTACACCTTC. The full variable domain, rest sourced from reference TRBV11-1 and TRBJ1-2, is EAEVAQSPRYKITEKSQAVAFWCDPISGHATLYWYRQILGQGPELLVQFQDESVVDDSQLPKDRFSAERLKGVDSTLKIQPAELGDSAMYLCASSPDSGGYGYTFGSGTRLTVV.

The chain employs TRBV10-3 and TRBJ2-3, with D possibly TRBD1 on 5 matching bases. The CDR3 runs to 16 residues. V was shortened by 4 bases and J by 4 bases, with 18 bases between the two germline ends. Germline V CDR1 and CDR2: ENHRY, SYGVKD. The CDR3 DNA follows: TGTGCCATCAGTGGAGGCCAGGGCATAAGGTCAGATACGCAGTATTTT. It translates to CAISGGQGIRSDTQYF.

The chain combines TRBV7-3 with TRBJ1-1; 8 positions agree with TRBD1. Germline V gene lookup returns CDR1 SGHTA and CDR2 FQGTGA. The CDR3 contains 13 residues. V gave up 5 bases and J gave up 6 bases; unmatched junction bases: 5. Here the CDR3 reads CASSPQGAAEAFF. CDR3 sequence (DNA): TGTGCCAGCAGCCCGCAGGGGGCCGCTGAAGCTTTCTTT. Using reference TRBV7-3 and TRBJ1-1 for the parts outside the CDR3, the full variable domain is GAGVSQTPSNKVTEKGKYVELRCDPISGHTALYWYRQSLGQGPEFLIYFQGTGAADDSGLPNDRFFAVRPEGSVSTLKIQRTERGDSAVYLCASSPQGAAEAFFGQGTRLTVV.

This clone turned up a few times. This CDR3 is CASSPGAGNTIYF. CDR3 nucleotides: TGTGCCAGCAGCCCAGGGGCTGGAAACACCATATATTTT. This chain connects TRBV7-2 to TRBJ1-3; D is perhaps TRBD1 (6 bases). V was clipped by 5 bases and J by 2 bases, with 7 bases between them. This CDR3 spans 13 amino acids. The V gene's germline CDR1 is SGHTA and CDR2 FQGNSA.

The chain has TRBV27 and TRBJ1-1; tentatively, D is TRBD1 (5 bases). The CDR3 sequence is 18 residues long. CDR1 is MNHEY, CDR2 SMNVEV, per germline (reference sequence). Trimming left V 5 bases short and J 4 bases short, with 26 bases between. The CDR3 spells CASSPGNPSTGQSTEAFF. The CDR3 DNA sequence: TGTGCCAGCAGTCCAGGGAATCCGTCTACCGGGCAGAGCACTGAAGCTTTCTTT.

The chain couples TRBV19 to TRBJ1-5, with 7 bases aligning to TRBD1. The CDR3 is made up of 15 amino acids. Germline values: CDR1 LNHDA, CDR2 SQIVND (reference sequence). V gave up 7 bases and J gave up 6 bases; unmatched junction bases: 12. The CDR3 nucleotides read TGTGCCAGTACCATTGGGGTAGGGGGCGGTCAGCCCCAGCATTTT. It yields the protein CASTIGVGGGQPQHF.

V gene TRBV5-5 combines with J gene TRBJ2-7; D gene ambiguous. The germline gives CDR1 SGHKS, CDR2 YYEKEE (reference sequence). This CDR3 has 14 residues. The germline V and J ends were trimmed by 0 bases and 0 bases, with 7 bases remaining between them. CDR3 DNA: TGTGCCAGCAGCTTGGCTCAGGACTCCTACGAGCAGTACTTC. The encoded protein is CASSLAQDSYEQYF.

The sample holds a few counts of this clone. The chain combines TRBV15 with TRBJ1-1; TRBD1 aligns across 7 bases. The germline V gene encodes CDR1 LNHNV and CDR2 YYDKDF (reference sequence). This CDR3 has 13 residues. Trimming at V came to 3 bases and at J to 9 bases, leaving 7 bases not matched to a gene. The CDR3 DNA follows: TGTGCCACCAGCAGGGACTCGGACAGGAAAGCTTTCTTT. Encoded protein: CATSRDSDRKAFF.

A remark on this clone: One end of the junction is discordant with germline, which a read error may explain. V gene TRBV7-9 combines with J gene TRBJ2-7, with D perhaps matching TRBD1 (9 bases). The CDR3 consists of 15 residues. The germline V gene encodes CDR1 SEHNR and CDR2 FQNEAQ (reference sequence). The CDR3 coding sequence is TGTTCCAGCAGCTTAGCGGGACAGGGTCACCACGAGCAGTACTTC. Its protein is CSSSLAGQGHHEQYF.

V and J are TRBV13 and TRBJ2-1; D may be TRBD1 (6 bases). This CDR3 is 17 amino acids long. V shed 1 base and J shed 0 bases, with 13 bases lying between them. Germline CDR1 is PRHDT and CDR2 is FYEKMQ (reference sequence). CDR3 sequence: CASSLENTGPSYNEQFF. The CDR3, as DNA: TGTGCCAGCAGCTTAGAGAATACAGGGCCCTCCTACAATGAGCAGTTCTTC. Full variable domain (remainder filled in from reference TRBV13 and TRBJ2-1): AAGVIQSPRHLIKEKRETATLKCYPIPRHDTVYWYQQGPGQDPQFLISFYEKMQSDKGSIPDRFSAQQFSDYHSELNMSSLELGDSALYFCASSLENTGPSYNEQFFGPGTRLTVL.

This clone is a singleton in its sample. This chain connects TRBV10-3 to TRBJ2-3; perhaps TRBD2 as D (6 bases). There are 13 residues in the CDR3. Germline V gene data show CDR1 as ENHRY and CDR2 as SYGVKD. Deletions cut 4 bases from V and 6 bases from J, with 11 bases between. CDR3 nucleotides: TGTGCCATCAGTGCCCCTCGGGGGGATACGCAGTATTTT. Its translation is CAISAPRGDTQYF.

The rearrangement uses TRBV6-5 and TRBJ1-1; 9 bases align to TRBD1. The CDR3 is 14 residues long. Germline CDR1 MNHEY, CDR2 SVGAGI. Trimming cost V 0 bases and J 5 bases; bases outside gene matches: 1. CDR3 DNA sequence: TGTGCCAGCAGTTACTCGGGACAGGGAACTGAAGCTTTCTTT. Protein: CASSYSGQGTEAFF.

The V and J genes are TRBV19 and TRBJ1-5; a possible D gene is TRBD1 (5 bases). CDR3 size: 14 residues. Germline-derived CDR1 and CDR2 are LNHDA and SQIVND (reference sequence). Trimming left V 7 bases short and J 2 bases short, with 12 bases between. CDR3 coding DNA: TGTGCCAGTATGGGGGGAGTCGGCAATCAGCCCCAGCATTTT. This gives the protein CASMGGVGNQPQHF.

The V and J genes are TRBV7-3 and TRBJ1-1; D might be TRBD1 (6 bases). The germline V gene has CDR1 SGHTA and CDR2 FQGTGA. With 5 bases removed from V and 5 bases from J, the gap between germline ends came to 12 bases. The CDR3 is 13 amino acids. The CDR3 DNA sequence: TGTGCCAGCAGCATGCTACAGGGTACTGAAGCTTTCTTT. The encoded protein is CASSMLQGTEAFF.

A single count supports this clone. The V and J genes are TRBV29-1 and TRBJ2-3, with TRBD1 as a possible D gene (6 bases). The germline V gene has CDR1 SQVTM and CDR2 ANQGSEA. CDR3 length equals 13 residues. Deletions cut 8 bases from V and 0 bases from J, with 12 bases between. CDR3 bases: TGCAGCTCCCGGGACACGAGCACAGATACGCAGTATTTT. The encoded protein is CSSRDTSTDTQYF.